This TCR beta chain was sequenced during a study of T cells in Graves' hyperthyroidism and ophthalmopathy. About the research overall: Peripheral blood was taken when the disease was first diagnosed, before any treatment began.

There are many counts of this clonotype. The germline V gene has CDR1 SGHTA and CDR2 FQGNSA. Trimming cost V 4 bases and J 8 bases; bases outside gene matches: 6. The CDR3 contains 15 residues. Exclusion of patients followed from uncontrolled infection, other autoimmune disease, pregnancy or lactation. Amplified TCR beta CDR3 regions derived from RNA transcripts. A set of HTBI primers served as the primers for a first-round RT-PCR of the TCR CDR3. TCRdb fed the multiplex PCR reads into MiXCR, producing one record per CDR3 protein. Of about 640,000 distinct CDR3 sequences detected, around 20% appear once; the ten largest clones hold about 34%.

The sequencing sample was made of blood. The V and J genes are TRBV7-2 and TRBJ2-1; 12 positions match TRBD2. The TCR comes from a man under 40 with Graves' ophthalmopathy. CDR3 coding DNA: TGTGCCAGCAGCTCCCTAGCGGGAGGGCCACATGAGCAGTTCTTC. It translates to CASSSLAGGPHEQFF.